What follows describes a single TCR beta chain. Its antigen is unidentified. The authors amplified TCR beta CDR3 regions from RNA transcripts. RT-PCR in the first round used HTBI primers; a second-round multiplex PCR followed. One entry per CDR3 protein, called by TCRdb with MiXCR from the multiplex PCR reads. The sample lists about 400,000 distinct CDR3 sequences; roughly 21% were seen once. The sample is drawn from a study of Graves' ophthalmopathy and Graves' hyperthyroidism. Study-level points and caveats: Ophthalmopathy cases were distinguished from stable hyperthyroidism by a 13-signature model, reaching approximately 87% sensitivity and over 80% specificity.

No ophthalmopathy within 18 months of follow-up signified stable hyperthyroidism. The PBMCs were taken from around 9.1 ml of fresh peripheral blood. Source material: peripheral blood. This TCR came from a woman aged 18-29 years with stable Graves' hyperthyroidism.

The CDR3 DNA sequence: TGTGCCAGCACACCGACTAGCGGGGGGCAAGAGACCCAGTACTTC. Translated, it gives CASTPTSGGQETQYF. J is TRBJ2-5 and V is TRBV6-2 or TRBV6-3, with 13 bases matching TRBD2. The germline V gene has CDR1 MNHEY and CDR2 SVGEGT. CDR3 length equals 15 residues. Trimming removed 7 bases from V and 2 bases from J; junction bases left unmatched: 4.